This T cell receptor beta chain was retrieved from a study of early T cells in non-severe SARS-CoV-2 infection. Whole-study results and caveats: Matches to VDJdb favored anti-spike CD8 responses and missed private and CD4 specificities.

Individual cDNA molecules received unique molecular identifiers. A single record per CDR3 protein comes from TCRdb applying MiXCR to the 5' RACE reads. This table holds about 55,000 distinct CDR3 sequences, 8% to 10% found once. There are a few counts of this clonotype. Its target is unknown. The CDR3 has 17 amino acids. J gave up 0 bases and V 5 bases, and 12 bases lay outside the gene matches. Germline CDR1 reads SEHNR; CDR2 reads FQNEAQ (reference sequence). Sequences were obtained from whole blood. This TCR was recovered from an adult who was a healthcare worker with PCR-confirmed SARS-CoV-2 infection or an uninfected control (not recorded which). The gene calls are TRBV7-9 and TRBJ1-1; the match to TRBD1 covers 7 bases. Here the CDR3 reads CASSTQQGLQMNTEAFF. In nucleotides, the CDR3 is TGTGCCAGCAGCACCCAACAGGGGCTCCAAATGAACACTGAAGCTTTCTTT.